The source of this T cell receptor beta chain is a study of blood T cells in healthy people across ages. This clonotype was counted at least ten times. A read error may produce the germline difference seen at one junction end. From germline, CDR1 is SGHTA and CDR2 FQGNSA. The CDR3 length is 14 residues. Sample-barcoded 5' priming and a J-beta primer mix drove a second PCR of about 7 to 12 cycles. Each CDR3 protein gets one entry after TCRdb re-called the 5' RACE reads with MiXCR. This table has roughly 800,000 distinct CDR3 sequences, about a quarter appearing once. The same specimen was also included in a second study, on T cells of mothers and their children. Turning to that study: Three healthy Caucasian mothers, along with their six children, served as the donors. The entire RNA extract went into cDNA synthesis at approximately 1.4 ug per 15 ul. Second-round PCR products received sample barcodes and 2-4 random nucleotides from the M1S primer.

The sequence was collected from a boy aged 5-17 years in good health. The chain recombines TRBV7-2 with TRBJ1-1; 7 positions agree with TRBD1. The sequenced material came from blood. DNA of the CDR3: TGTGCTAGCAGCGCGAGACAGGGTGGCACTGAAGCTTTCTTT. Translated, it gives CASSARQGGTEAFF.